Below, 13 T cell receptor beta chains from the same sample are listed, as sequenced in a study of identical twins. Each CDR3 protein is one row after TCRdb ran MiXCR on the 5' RACE reads. The table has approximately 260,000 distinct CDR3 sequences, approximately 8.6% seen once. These records were also assigned to another study, of yellow fever vaccine responses in identical twins.

The sample was CD8+ T cells sorted from blood. The origin of the receptors is a woman aged 18-35 years in good health.

This clonotype was detected ten times or more. The chain is built from TRBV5-1 and TRBJ2-5; weak D call: TRBD1 (5 bases). Germline CDR1 SGHRS, CDR2 YFSETQ. The V and J ends lost 0 bases and 2 bases respectively, with 17 bases between them. This CDR3 comprises 17 residues. The CDR3 DNA sequence: TGCGCCAGCAGCTTGGTGTTTCGGTTGGACACACAAGAGACCCAGTACTTC. It is translated as CASSLVFRLDTQETQYF.

A few counts support this clonotype. The rearrangement uses TRBV2 and TRBJ2-2; 7 bases are shared with TRBD1. With V trimmed by 5 bases and J by 6 bases, 6 bases remained unmatched. Germline lookup yields CDR1 SNHLY and CDR2 FYNNEI. The CDR3 has 14 residues. Written as DNA, the CDR3 is TGTGCCAGCAGTCCTGAGACAGGGCCCGGGGAGCTGTTTTTT. It codes for CASSPETGPGELFF.

This clonotype was seen a few times. The CDR3 DNA follows: TGTGCCAGCAGCTCAAAGGTTGGGACAGGGACGAAGACCCAGTACTTC. It yields the protein CASSSKVGTGTKTQYF. The V call is TRBV11-2, the J call TRBJ2-5; TRBD1 aligns across 9 bases. With 4 bases clipped from V and 6 bases from J, the junction kept 12 bases outside the gene matches. The CDR3 consists of 16 residues. The germline gives CDR1 SGHAT, CDR2 FQNNGV.

The rearrangement joins TRBV4-2 to TRBJ1-1; D gene unclear. The CDR3 totals 14 residues. Germline V gene lookup returns CDR1 LGHNA and CDR2 YNFKEQ. The V and J ends lost 4 bases and 5 bases respectively, with 14 bases between them. CDR3 in amino acids: CASSPKPGQTEAFF. The CDR3 region has the DNA TGTGCCAGCAGCCCCAAGCCTGGGCAGACTGAAGCTTTCTTT.

In its sample, this clonotype was seen a few times. The chain is built from TRBV7-8 and TRBJ1-6, with D perhaps matching TRBD1 (5 bases). Trimming cost V 3 bases and J 9 bases, with 18 bases left between them. CDR1 and CDR2 from the germline V gene are SGHVS and FQNEAQ. This CDR3 spans 16 amino acids. The CDR3, as DNA: TGTGCCAGCAGCTTCCTACAGGACTGGATTGTTTCACCCCTCCACTTT. It codes for CASSFLQDWIVSPLHF. The entire variable domain, with the rest obtained from reference TRBV7-8 and TRBJ1-6, is as follows: GAGVSQSPRYKVAKRGQDVALRCDPISGHVSLFWYQQALGQGPEFLTYFQNEAQLDKSGLPSDRFFAERPEGSVSTLKIQRTQQEDSAVYLCASSFLQDWIVSPLHFGNGTRLTVT.

The chain carries TRBV20-1 and TRBJ2-2; D uncertain. The length of the CDR3 is 13 residues. V lost 6 bases and J 1 base, leaving 9 bases between the germline ends. Looked up from germline, CDR1 is DFQATT and CDR2 is SNEGSKA (reference sequence). Here the CDR3 DNA reads TGCAGTGCCATGCGTCAGAACACCGGGGAGCTGTTTTTT. It is translated as CSAMRQNTGELFF.

A few counts support this clonotype. The chain is built from TRBV9 and TRBJ2-1; 11 bases match TRBD2. J gave up 8 bases and V 5 bases, and 9 bases lay outside the gene matches. The CDR3 is 15 residues long. CDR1 and CDR2 (germline): SGDLS, YYNGEE. The chain's CDR3 is CASSLVDSGGDEQFF. The CDR3 nucleotides read TGTGCCAGCAGTTTAGTGGATAGCGGGGGGGATGAGCAGTTCTTC.

This clonotype was detected only a few times. The V and J genes are TRBV20-1 and TRBJ2-5; unclear D gene. CDR1 DFQATT and CDR2 SNEGSKA come from the germline V gene (reference sequence). This CDR3 comprises 14 residues. Between the trimmed V and J ends, which lost 3 bases and 5 bases, there was a span of 16 bases. The CDR3 here is CSARGSTTRETQYF. CDR3 bases: TGCAGTGCTAGGGGGTCCACCACCCGGGAGACCCAGTACTTC.

A remark on this clonotype: At one end, the junction sequence differs from germline, possibly due to a read error. This chain connects TRBV12-3 or TRBV12-4 to TRBJ2-6, with TRBD1 identical over 11 bases. The CDR3 consists of 18 residues. The CDR3: CARRPRDRGIGGANVLTF. The CDR3 bases are TGTGCCCGCAGACCCCGGGACAGGGGGATTGGTGGGGCCAACGTCCTGACTTTC.

In this sample, this clonotype turned up many times. The chain uses TRBV6-1 and TRBJ2-1, with D unclear. The CDR3 extends over 15 amino acids. Germline CDR1 is MNHNS and CDR2 is SASEGT. Trimming stripped 6 bases from V and 8 bases from J, with 20 bases between. The CDR3 DNA reads TGTGCCAGCAGCTCGCGGTTGTTACCGGTCTATGAGCAGTTCTTC. Protein product: CASSSRLLPVYEQFF.

This clonotype was seen more than once but under ten times. The rearrangement links TRBV15 to TRBJ2-3; 8 bases align to TRBD1. Germline V CDR1 and CDR2: LNHNV, YYDKDF (reference sequence). J was trimmed by 1 base and V by 0 bases; bases with no gene match: 9. The CDR3 covers 18 residues. As DNA, the CDR3 is TGTGCCACCAGCAGAGATTTTGGGCAGGGGGCGGGCACAGATACGCAGTATTTT. Translation gives CATSRDFGQGAGTDTQYF.

This rearrangement joins TRBV5-1 to TRBJ2-7; D uncertain. The CDR3 totals 14 residues. V shed 0 bases and J shed 3 bases, with 10 bases lying between them. The V gene's germline CDR1 is SGHRS and CDR2 YFSETQ. The CDR3 DNA reads TGCGCCAGCAGCTTGGTTGGCTTGGACTACGAGCAGTACTTC. Its protein product is CASSLVGLDYEQYF.

Comments on this clonotype: The CDR3 does not end in the conserved phenylalanine or tryptophan, so this is likely a read error. The chain couples TRBV5-6 to TRBJ2-7; the D gene is possibly TRBD2 (6 bases). Germline V CDR1 and CDR2: SGHDT, YYEEEE. The CDR3 runs to 13 residues. V shed 4 bases and J shed 3 bases, with 11 bases lying between them. DNA of the CDR3: TGTGCCAGCAGCATCCGGGGGAACTACGAGCAGTACTAC. Translation gives CASSIRGNYEQYY.